Shown below are 13 T cell receptor beta chains from a single sample sequenced in a study of OX40 agonist ivuxolimab in advanced cancers. TCRdb's table, derived via immunoSEQ multiplex PCR, lists solely in-frame clones and lacks some. The table shows over 55,000 clones, with 91% occurring only once. This material consisted of CD4+ or CD8+ T cells sorted from blood, taken in a trial of the OX40 agonist ivuxolimab. The receptors stem from an adult with an advanced solid tumor such as melanoma, head and neck, liver or kidney cancer.

The gene calls are TRBV5-4 and TRBJ2-1; 12 positions match TRBD2. Germline-derived CDR1 and CDR2 are SGHNT and YYREEE (reference sequence). The trim removed 4 bases at V and 6 bases at J, leaving 5 bases unmatched. The CDR3 runs to 15 residues. The CDR3 DNA reads as TGTGCCAGCAGCCCGGGACTAGCGGGTTCCAATGAGCAGTTCTTC. Translated: CASSPGLAGSNEQFF.

A few counts support this clone. The genes are TRBV15 and TRBJ1-6, with a possible D match to TRBD1 (5 bases). Between the trimmed V and J ends, which lost 1 base and 8 bases, there was a span of 6 bases. CDR3 length: 13 residues. Germline CDR1 and CDR2: LNHNV and YYDKDF (reference sequence). CDR3 in DNA: TGTGCCACCAGCAGAGCGACAGATTCACCCCTCCACTTT. Protein: CATSRATDSPLHF.

The V call is TRBV6-6, the J call TRBJ2-5; tentatively, D is TRBD2 (6 bases). Between the trimmed V and J ends, which lost 3 bases and 3 bases, there was a span of 11 bases. In germline, CDR1 is MNHNY, CDR2 SVGAGI (reference sequence). The CDR3 is 14 amino acids. The CDR3 bases are TGTGCCAGCAGTTATATGACGGGAGAAGAGACCCAGTACTTC. Encoded protein: CASSYMTGEETQYF.

This chain links TRBV10-1 with TRBJ2-5; D is possibly TRBD1 (5 bases). The CDR3 contains 14 residues. Trimming removed 0 bases at V and 11 bases at J, with 16 bases between. Germline loops: CDR1 WNHNN, CDR2 SYGVQD (reference sequence). CDR3 sequence (DNA): TGCGCCAGCAGTGAGTCTGGCACCCCTAAGGGGCAGTACTTC. Encoded protein: CASSESGTPKGQYF.

This chain connects TRBV30 to TRBJ1-2; 9 nucleotides align to TRBD1. After removal of 1 base from V and 6 bases from J, the junction contained 3 bases not matched to a gene. From germline, CDR1 is GTSNPN and CDR2 SVGIG (reference sequence). This CDR3 has 13 residues. This CDR3 is CAWSGTGEDGYTF. CDR3 DNA: TGTGCCTGGAGTGGGACAGGGGAGGATGGCTACACCTTC. Filled out from reference TRBV30 and TRBJ1-2, the complete variable domain reads SQTIHQWPATLVQPVGSPLSLECTVEGTSNPNLYWYRQAAGRGLQLLFYSVGIGQISSEVPQNLSASRPQDRQFILSSKKLLLSDSGFYLCAWSGTGEDGYTFGSGTRLTVV.

This clone was detected only a few times. The V gene is TRBV18, the J gene TRBJ1-5, with TRBD1 matching 9 bases. V dropped 3 bases and J dropped 6; count of bases not matched to a gene: 3. CDR3 size: 14 residues. CDR1 and CDR2 from the germline V gene are KGHSH and LQKENI. The CDR3: CASSPGQGVQPQHF. The CDR3 DNA is TGTGCCAGCTCACCGGGACAGGGTGTTCAGCCCCAGCATTTT.

This rearrangement joins TRBV7-2 to TRBJ2-1, with TRBD2 matching over 8 bases. The J segment lost 9 bases and the V segment lost 1 base, leaving 17 bases of the junction unmatched. The CDR3 sequence is 18 residues long. CDR1 and CDR2 from the germline V gene are SGHTA and FQGNSA. CDR3 residues: CASSLGAYAGLVFPEQFF. The CDR3 DNA reads as TGTGCCAGCAGCTTAGGGGCTTATGCGGGACTAGTTTTTCCTGAGCAGTTCTTC. Supplemented by reference TRBV7-2 and TRBJ2-1, the full variable domain reads GAGVSQSPSNKVTEKGKDVELRCDPISGHTALYWYRQSLGQGLEFLIYFQGNSAPDKSGLPSDRFSAERTGGSVSTLTIQRTQQEDSAVYLCASSLGAYAGLVFPEQFFGPGTRLTVL.

The chain couples TRBV19 to TRBJ2-5; D is perhaps TRBD1 (6 bases). This CDR3 spans 15 amino acids. The germline gives CDR1 LNHDA, CDR2 SQIVND (reference sequence). Deletions cut 1 base from V and 2 bases from J, with 11 bases between. The DNA for the CDR3 is TGTGCCAGTAGTATAGGGCGTACAGGGCAAGAGACCCAGTACTTC. Translation gives CASSIGRTGQETQYF.

The chain joins TRBV6-5 to TRBJ2-7; possibly TRBD1 for D (5 bases). CDR1 and CDR2 from the germline V gene are MNHEY and SVGAGI. V lost 6 bases to trimming and J lost 5 bases, with 17 bases between them. The CDR3 contains 14 residues. This CDR3 reads CASRLDSRGNEQYF. The CDR3 region has the DNA TGTGCCAGCAGATTAGACAGCCGAGGAAACGAGCAGTACTTC.

The chain employs TRBV10-3 and TRBJ2-2; TRBD2 matches 16 bases. This CDR3 region has 18 residues. CDR1 ENHRY and CDR2 SYGVKD come from the germline V gene. V shed 9 bases, J shed 3 bases, and the junction held 10 bases outside the gene matches. CDR3 loop: CAIKGTSGGAEDTGELFF. The CDR3 coding sequence is TGTGCCATAAAGGGGACTAGCGGGGGGGCCGAGGACACCGGGGAGCTGTTTTTT.

The count of this clone is one. This chain links TRBV2 with TRBJ1-2, with D hard to call. Deletions cut 0 bases from V and 1 base from J, with 6 bases between. There are 14 residues in the CDR3. Germline CDR1 reads SNHLY; CDR2 reads FYNNEI. The CDR3 DNA sequence: TGTGCCAGCAGTGAAGCGCTGGATAACTATGGCTACACCTTC. This sequence encodes CASSEALDNYGYTF. Drawing the rest from reference TRBV2 and TRBJ1-2, the complete variable domain is EPEVTQTPSHQVTQMGQEVILRCVPISNHLYFYWYRQILGQKVEFLVSFYNNEISEKSEIFDDQFSVERPDGSNFTLKIRSTKLEDSAMYFCASSEALDNYGYTFGSGTRLTVV.

The rearrangement links TRBV6-5 to TRBJ1-4; TRBD1 might be the D (5 bases). This CDR3 has 16 amino acids. CDR1 MNHEY and CDR2 SVGAGI come from the germline V gene. Trimming cost V 0 bases and J 3 bases, with 11 bases left between them. The CDR3 protein is CASSYSTGGPNEKLFF. Here the CDR3 DNA reads TGTGCCAGCAGTTACTCGACCGGGGGACCTAATGAAAAACTGTTTTTT.

The chain employs TRBV7-9 and TRBJ2-5; 8 bases align to TRBD1. CDR1 and CDR2 (germline): SEHNR, FQNEAQ (reference sequence). Unmatched junction bases numbered 7, after V lost 3 bases and J lost 4 bases. There are 15 residues in the CDR3. CDR3 DNA: TGTGCCAGCAGCTTGTCCCTCCAGGGGGCAGAGACCCAGTACTTC. Its protein is CASSLSLQGAETQYF.